This record concerns one TCR beta chain sequence. The antigen remains undetermined. This sample was included in a study of shared clonotypes between healthy human individuals. The study's findings and limits: Read depth was anticipated to influence clonotype sharing among donors.

Per the germline V gene, CDR1 is SGDLS and CDR2 is YYNGEE. The CDR3 has 14 residues. Trimming shortened V by 4 bases and J by 2 bases, and 9 bases separated the two germline ends. TCRdb keeps only in-frame clones here, not all; method: immunoSEQ multiplex PCR. The sample holds 2 million to 3 million clones; 80% to 95% are singletons and the top ten take about 0.38%. The authors divided CD4+ cells into CD45RA+ naive and CD45RA-negative memory subsets. Sequenced: naive CD4+ T cells from PBMCs. Described subset: CD45RA+ positively selected. The rearrangement joins TRBV9 to TRBJ2-2, with D possibly being TRBD2 (6 bases). This clonotype was obtained from a man between 18 and 29 years old in good health. Some clones in this sample may be carry-over from other donors' samples. The CDR3 loop reads CASSSGLNTGELFF. DNA of the CDR3: TGTGCCAGCAGCTCGGGACTTAACACCGGGGAGCTGTTTTTT.